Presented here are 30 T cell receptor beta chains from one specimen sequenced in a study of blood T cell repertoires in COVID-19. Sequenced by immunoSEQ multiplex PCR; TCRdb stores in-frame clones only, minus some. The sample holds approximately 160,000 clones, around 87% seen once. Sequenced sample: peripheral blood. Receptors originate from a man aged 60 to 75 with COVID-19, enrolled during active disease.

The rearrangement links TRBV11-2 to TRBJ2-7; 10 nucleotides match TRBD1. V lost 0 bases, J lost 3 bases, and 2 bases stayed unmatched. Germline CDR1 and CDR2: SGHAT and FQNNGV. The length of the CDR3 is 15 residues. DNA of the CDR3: TGTGCCAGCAGCTTAGATCGGACAGGGGGCTACGAGCAGTACTTC. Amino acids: CASSLDRTGGYEQYF.

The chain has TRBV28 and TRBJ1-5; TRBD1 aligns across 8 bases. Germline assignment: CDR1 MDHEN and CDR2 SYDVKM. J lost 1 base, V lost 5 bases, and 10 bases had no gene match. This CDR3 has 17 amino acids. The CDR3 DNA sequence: TGTGCCAGCAGTGTGGACAGGGTGTTTGTGAGCAATCAGCCCCAGCATTTT. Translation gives CASSVDRVFVSNQPQHF. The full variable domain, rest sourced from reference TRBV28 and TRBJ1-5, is DVKVTQSSRYLVKRTGEKVFLECVQDMDHENMFWYRQDPGLGLRLIYFSYDVKMKEKGDIPEGYSVSREKKERFSLILESASTNQTSMYLCASSVDRVFVSNQPQHFGDGTRLSIL.

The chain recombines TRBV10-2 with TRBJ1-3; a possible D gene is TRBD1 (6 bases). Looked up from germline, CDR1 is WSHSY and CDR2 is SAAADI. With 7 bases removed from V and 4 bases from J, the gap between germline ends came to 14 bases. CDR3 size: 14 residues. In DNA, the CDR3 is TGCGCCAGCACCCCCGGGACACCAGGAAACACCATATATTTT. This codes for CASTPGTPGNTIYF.

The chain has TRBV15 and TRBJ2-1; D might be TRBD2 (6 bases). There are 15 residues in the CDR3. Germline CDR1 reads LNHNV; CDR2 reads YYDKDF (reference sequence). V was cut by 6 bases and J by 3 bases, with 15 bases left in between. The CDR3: CATRGGSGNYNEQFF. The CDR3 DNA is TGTGCCACCAGGGGGGGAAGCGGCAACTACAATGAGCAGTTCTTC.

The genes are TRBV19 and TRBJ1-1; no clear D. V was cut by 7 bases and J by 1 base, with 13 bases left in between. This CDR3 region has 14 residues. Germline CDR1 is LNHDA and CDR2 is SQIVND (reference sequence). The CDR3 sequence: CASTSPVRNTEAFF. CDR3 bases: TGTGCCAGTACCTCCCCGGTGAGGAACACTGAAGCTTTCTTT.

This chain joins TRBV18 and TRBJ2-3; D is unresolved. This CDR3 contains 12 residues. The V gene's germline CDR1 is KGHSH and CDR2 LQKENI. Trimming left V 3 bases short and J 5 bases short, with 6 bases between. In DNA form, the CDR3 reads TGTGCCAGCTCACCGTCAGGAGATACGCAGTATTTT. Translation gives CASSPSGDTQYF. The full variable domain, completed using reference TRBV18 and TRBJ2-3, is NAGVMQNPRHLVRRRGQEARLRCSPMKGHSHVYWYRQLPEEGLKFMVYLQKENIIDESGMPKERFSAEFPKEGPSILRIQQVVRGDSAAYFCASSPSGDTQYFGPGTRLTVL.

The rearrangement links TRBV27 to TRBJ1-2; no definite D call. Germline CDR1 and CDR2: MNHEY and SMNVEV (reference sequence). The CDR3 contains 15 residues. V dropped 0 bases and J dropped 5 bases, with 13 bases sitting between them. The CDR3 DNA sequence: TGTGCCAGCAGTTTATCGATTATTGGCGGATATGGCTACACCTTC. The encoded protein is CASSLSIIGGYGYTF.

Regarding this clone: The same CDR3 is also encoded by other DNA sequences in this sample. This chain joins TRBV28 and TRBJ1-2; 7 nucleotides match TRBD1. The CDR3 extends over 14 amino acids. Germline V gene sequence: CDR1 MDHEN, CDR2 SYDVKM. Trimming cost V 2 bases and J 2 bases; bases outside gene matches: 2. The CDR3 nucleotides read TGTGCCAGCAGTTTAACAGGGGTCAACTATGGCTACACCTTC. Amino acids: CASSLTGVNYGYTF.

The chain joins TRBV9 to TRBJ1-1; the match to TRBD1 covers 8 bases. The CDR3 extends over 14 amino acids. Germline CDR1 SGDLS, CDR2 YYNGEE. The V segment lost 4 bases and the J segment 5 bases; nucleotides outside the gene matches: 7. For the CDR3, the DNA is TGTGCCAGCAGCCCCCGACAGGGGCGGACTGAAGCTTTCTTT. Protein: CASSPRQGRTEAFF.

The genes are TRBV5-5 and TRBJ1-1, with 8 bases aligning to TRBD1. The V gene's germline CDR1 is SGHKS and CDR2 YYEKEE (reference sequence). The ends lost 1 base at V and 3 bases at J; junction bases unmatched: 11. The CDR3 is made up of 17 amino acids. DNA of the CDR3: TGTGCCAGCAGCTTGAGGGCAGGGGGCAGGAGGGACACTGAAGCTTTCTTT. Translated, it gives CASSLRAGGRRDTEAFF.

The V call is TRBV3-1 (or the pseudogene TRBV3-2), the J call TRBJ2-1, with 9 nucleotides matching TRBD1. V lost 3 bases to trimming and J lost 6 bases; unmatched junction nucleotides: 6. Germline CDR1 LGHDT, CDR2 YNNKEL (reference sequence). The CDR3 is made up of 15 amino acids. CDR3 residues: CASSQPGTGSNEQFF. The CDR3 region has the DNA TGTGCCAGCAGCCAGCCCGGGACAGGGTCCAATGAGCAGTTCTTC.

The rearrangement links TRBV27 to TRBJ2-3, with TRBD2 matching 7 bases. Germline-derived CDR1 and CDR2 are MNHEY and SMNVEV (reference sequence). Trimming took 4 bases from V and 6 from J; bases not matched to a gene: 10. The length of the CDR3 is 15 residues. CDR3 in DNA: TGTGCCAGCAGTTCCTGGGAGGGCCGGGGTGATACGCAGTATTTT. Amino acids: CASSSWEGRGDTQYF.

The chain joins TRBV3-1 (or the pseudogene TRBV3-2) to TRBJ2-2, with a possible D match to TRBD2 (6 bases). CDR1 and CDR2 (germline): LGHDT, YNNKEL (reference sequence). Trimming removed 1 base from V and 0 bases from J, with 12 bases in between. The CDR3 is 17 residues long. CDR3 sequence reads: CASSQGGAGPNTGELFF. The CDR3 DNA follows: TGTGCCAGCAGCCAAGGCGGTGCGGGACCGAACACCGGGGAGCTGTTTTTT.

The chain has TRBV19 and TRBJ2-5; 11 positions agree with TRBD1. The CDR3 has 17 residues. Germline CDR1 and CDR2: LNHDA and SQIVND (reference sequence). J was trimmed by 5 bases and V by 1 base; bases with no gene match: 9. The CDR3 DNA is TGTGCCAGTAGTATAGGTGGGGGACAGGGGGGTCGCGAGACCCAGTACTTC. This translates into CASSIGGGQGGRETQYF.

The CDR3 DNA reads TGTGCCAGCCGCAACAGGGAGCACACCGGGGAGCTGTTTTTT. Its translation is CASRNREHTGELFF. The chain joins TRBV19 to TRBJ2-2, with D perhaps matching TRBD1 (6 bases). This CDR3 comprises 14 residues. V was trimmed by 9 bases and J by 3 bases, leaving 14 bases between them. CDR1 is LNHDA, CDR2 SQIVND, per germline (reference sequence).

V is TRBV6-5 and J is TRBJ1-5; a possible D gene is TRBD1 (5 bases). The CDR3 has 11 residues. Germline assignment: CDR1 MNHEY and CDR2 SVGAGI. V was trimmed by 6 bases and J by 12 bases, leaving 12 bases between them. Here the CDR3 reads CASSNGGFQHF. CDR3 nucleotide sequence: TGTGCCAGCAGCAACGGGGGTTTCCAGCATTTT.

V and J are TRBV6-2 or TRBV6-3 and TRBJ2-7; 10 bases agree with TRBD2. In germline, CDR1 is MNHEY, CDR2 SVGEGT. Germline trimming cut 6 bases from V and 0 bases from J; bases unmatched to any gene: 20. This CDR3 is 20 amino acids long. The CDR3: CASSGIGRRQGLANSYEQYF. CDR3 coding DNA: TGTGCCAGCAGCGGAATCGGGCGAAGACAGGGACTAGCGAACTCCTACGAGCAGTACTTC.

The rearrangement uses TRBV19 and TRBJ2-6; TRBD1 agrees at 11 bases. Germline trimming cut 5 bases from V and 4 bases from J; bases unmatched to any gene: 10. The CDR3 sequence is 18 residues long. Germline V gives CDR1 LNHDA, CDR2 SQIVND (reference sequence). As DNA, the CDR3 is TGTGCCAGTAGTTTACCGGGACAGGGGGTTTGGGGGGCCAACGTCCTGACTTTC. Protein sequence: CASSLPGQGVWGANVLTF. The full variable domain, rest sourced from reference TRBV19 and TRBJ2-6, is DGGITQSPKYLFRKEGQNVTLSCEQNLNHDAMYWYRQDPGQGLRLIYYSQIVNDFQKGDIAEGYSVSREKKESFPLTVTSAQKNPTAFYLCASSLPGQGVWGANVLTFGAGSRLTVL.

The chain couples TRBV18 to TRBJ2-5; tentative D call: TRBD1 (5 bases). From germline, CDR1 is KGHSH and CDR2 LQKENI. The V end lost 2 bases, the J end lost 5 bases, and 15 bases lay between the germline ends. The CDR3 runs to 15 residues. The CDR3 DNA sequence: TGTGCCAGCTCACCATCTCCAGGAGCAGGGGAGACCCAGTACTTC. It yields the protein CASSPSPGAGETQYF.

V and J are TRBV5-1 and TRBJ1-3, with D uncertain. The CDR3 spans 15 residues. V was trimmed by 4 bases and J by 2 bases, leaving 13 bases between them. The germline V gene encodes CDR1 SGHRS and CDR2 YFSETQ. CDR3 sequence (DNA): TGCGCCAGCAGCGTTGGAGGAGGCCCTGGAAACACCATATATTTT. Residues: CASSVGGGPGNTIYF.

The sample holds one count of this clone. CDR3 region: CASSSSGRANNRIYEQYF. In DNA form, the CDR3 reads TGTGCCAGCAGTTCTAGCGGGAGGGCCAACAATCGGATCTACGAGCAGTACTTC. The chain recombines TRBV27 with TRBJ2-7; 12 bases agree with TRBD2. V dropped 4 bases and J dropped 3; count of bases not matched to a gene: 13. The CDR3 covers 18 residues. CDR1 MNHEY and CDR2 SMNVEV come from the germline V gene (reference sequence).

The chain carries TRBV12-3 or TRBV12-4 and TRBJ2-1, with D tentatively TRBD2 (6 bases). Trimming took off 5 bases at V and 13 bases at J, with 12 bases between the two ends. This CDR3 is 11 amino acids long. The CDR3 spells CASSETSSQFF. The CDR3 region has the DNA TGTGCCAGCAGTGAAACTAGCTCTCAGTTCTTC.

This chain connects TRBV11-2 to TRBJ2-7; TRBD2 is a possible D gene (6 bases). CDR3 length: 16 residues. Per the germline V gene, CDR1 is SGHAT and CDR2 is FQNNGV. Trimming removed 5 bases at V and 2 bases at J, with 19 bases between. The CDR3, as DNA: TGTGCCAGCAGCCCGCTCGCTGGGGGGACGACCTACGAGCAGTACTTC. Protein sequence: CASSPLAGGTTYEQYF.

CDR3 sequence: CASSSDSYEQYF. In DNA, the CDR3 is TGTGCCAGCTCTTCGGACAGCTACGAGCAGTACTTC. The genes are TRBV18 and TRBJ2-7; the D gene is possibly TRBD1 (6 bases). V lost 6 bases and J 3 bases, leaving 9 bases between the germline ends. The CDR3 contains 12 residues. Germline-derived CDR1 and CDR2 are KGHSH and LQKENI.

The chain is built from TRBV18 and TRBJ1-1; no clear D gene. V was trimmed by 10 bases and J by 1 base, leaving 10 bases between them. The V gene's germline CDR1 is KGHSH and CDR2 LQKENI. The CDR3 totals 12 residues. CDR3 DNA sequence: TGTGCCACCACCTCAGGGAACACTGAAGCTTTCTTT. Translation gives CATTSGNTEAFF. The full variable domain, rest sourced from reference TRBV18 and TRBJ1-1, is NAGVMQNPRHLVRRRGQEARLRCSPMKGHSHVYWYRQLPEEGLKFMVYLQKENIIDESGMPKERFSAEFPKEGPSILRIQQVVRGDSAAYFCATTSGNTEAFFGQGTRLTVV.

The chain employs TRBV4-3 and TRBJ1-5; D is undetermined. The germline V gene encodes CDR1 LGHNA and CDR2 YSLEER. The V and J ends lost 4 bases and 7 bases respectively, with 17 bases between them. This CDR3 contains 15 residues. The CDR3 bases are TGCGCCAGCAGCCCTACCGGGAGCGCGGAACAGCCCCAGCATTTT. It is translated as CASSPTGSAEQPQHF.

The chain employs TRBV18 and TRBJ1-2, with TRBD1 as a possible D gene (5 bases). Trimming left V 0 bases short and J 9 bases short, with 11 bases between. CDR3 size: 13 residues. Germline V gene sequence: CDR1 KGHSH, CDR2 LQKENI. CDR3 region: CASSPPEGPRYTF. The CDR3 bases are TGTGCCAGCTCACCACCGGAGGGGCCCCGCTACACCTTC.

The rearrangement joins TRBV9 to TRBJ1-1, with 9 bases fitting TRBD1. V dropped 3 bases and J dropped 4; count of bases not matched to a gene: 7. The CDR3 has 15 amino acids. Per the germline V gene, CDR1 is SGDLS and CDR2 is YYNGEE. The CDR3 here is CASSEGTGRGTEAFF. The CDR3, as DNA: TGTGCCAGCAGCGAGGGGACAGGGAGGGGCACTGAAGCTTTCTTT.

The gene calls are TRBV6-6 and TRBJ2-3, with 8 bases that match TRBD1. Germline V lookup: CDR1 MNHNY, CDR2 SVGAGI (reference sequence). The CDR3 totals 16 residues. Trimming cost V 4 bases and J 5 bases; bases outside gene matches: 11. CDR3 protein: CASSSYQGAVEDTQYF. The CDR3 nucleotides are TGTGCCAGCAGTTCCTACCAGGGGGCTGTAGAAGATACGCAGTATTTT.

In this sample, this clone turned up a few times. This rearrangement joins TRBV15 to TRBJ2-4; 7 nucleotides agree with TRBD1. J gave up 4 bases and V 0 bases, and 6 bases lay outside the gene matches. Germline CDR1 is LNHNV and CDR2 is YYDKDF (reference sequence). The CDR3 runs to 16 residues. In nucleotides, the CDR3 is TGTGCCACCAGCAGAGATCAGGCAGGGGGTAAAAACATTCAGTACTTC. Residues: CATSRDQAGGKNIQYF. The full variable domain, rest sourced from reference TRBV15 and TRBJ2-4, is DAMVIQNPRYQVTQFGKPVTLSCSQTLNHNVMYWYQQKSSQAPKLLFHYYDKDFNNEADTPDNFQSRRPNTSFCFLDIRSPGLGDTAMYLCATSRDQAGGKNIQYFGAGTRLSVL.